This is a list of T cell receptor beta chains from one sample in a study of T cell responses to AZD1222 COVID-19 vaccine. TCRdb's copy holds only in-frame clones and misses some; the assay was immunoSEQ multiplex PCR. The repertoire holds over 110,000 clones, with about 87% as singletons. Sequencing used peripheral blood, obtained on day 0 of AZD1222 vaccination. All receptors come from an adult in good health. CDR3s include the opening cysteine and the closing phenylalanine or tryptophan. A D gene is named only where the DNA matches it firmly.

d_call,cdr3_length,j_call,v_call,cdr3_nt,cdr3_aa
TRBD1,13,TRBJ1-5,TRBV30,TGTGCCTGGTCGACAGGGGTCAATCAGCCCCAGCATTTT,CAWSTGVNQPQHF
-,14,TRBJ1-2,TRBV5-6,TGTGCCAGCAGCTTAGGTACGGGCCACTATGGCTACACCTTC,CASSLGTGHYGYTF
TRBD1,14,TRBJ1-5,TRBV27,TGTGCCAGCAGTTTAGGACAGGGAACTCAGCCCCAGCATTTT,CASSLGQGTQPQHF
TRBD2,16,TRBJ2-7,TRBV7-2,TGTGCCAGCAGACTCTCGGGGCTAGCGGAGACCTACGAGCAGTACTTC,CASRLSGLAETYEQYF
TRBD1,15,TRBJ1-6,TRBV2,TGTGCCAGCAGCGGGACAGTATCACTTAATTCACCCCTCCACTTT,CASSGTVSLNSPLHF
-,12,TRBJ1-1,TRBV12-3/TRBV12-4,TGTGCCAGCAGTTTAGACTCCCGTCAAGCTTTCTTT,CASSLDSRQAFF
-,14,TRBJ1-1,TRBV5-6,TGTGCCAGCAGCCTAGGGGGTGTGGGGACTGAAGCTTTCTTT,CASSLGGVGTEAFF
TRBD1,15,TRBJ1-1,TRBV10-3,TGTGCCATCAGTGAGTCAAGAGGGGGCAGCACTGAAGCTTTCTTT,CAISESRGGSTEAFF
-,14,TRBJ1-2,TRBV7-2,TGTGCCAGCAGCTTAAGTATAGGGTCTCTAGGCTACACCTTC,CASSLSIGSLGYTF
-,17,TRBJ1-6,TRBV10-3,TGTGCCATCAGTGAGTCTCCCGGCAGCTCCTATAATTCACCCCTCCACTTT,CAISESPGSSYNSPLHF
-,15,TRBJ2-5,TRBV19,TGTGCCAGTAGTCCCCCTTGGAGGGGCCAGGAGACCCAGTACTTC,CASSPPWRGQETQYF
TRBD1,15,TRBJ2-1,TRBV5-1,TGCGCCAGCACAATGGGGGACAGGGGAATCGATGAGCAGTTCTTC,CASTMGDRGIDEQFF
-,17,TRBJ2-3,TRBV3-1/TRBV3-2,TGTGCCAGCAGCCAAGATAAGCTAGTCGGGGATCGAGATACGCAGTATTTT,CASSQDKLVGDRDTQYF